The present T cell receptor (beta chain) was sequenced within a study of blood T cell repertoires in COVID-19. Background on the study: Samples representing acute and convalescent COVID-19 were sourced from the United States, Italy and Spain. The cDNA or gDNA used as material had been derived from T cells, B-cell-depleted T cells, or PBMCs.

Per the original data handling: Amplification from reference gene primers served as the basis for estimated nucleated cell counts. Libraries were prepared by immunoSEQ multiplex PCR; TCRdb keeps only in-frame clonotypes and omits some of them. V, J and clone size are taken as reported in that table, and D and trimming were inferred from the DNA itself. The sample lists some 160,000 clones, 84% occurring once. Seattle's enrolled individuals joined amid active infection and were then monitored longitudinally. Losses at the gene ends were 10 bases for V and 4 bases for J; bases not matched to a gene: 11. Germline CDR1 reads LNHDA; CDR2 reads SQIVND (reference sequence). This CDR3 contains 15 residues.

The specimen sequenced was peripheral blood. The chain combines TRBV19 with TRBJ1-4, with 8 bases fitting TRBD1. This TCR derives from an elderly woman with COVID-19, enrolled during active disease. The CDR3 nucleotides read TGTGCCACCAGCCGGGACAGGCTGGGTAATGAAAAACTGTTTTTT. It translates to CATSRDRLGNEKLFF.